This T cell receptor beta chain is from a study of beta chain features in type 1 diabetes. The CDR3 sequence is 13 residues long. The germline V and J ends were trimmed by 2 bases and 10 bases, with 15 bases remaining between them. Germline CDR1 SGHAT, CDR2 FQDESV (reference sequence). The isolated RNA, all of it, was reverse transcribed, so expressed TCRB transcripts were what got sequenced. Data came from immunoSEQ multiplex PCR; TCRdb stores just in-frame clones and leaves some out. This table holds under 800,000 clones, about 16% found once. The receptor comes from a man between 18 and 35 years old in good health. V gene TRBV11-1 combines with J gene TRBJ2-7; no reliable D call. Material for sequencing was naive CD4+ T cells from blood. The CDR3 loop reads CASSLSSGPSQYF. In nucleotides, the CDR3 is TGTGCCAGCAGCTTATCGTCTGGACCTTCACAGTACTTC.